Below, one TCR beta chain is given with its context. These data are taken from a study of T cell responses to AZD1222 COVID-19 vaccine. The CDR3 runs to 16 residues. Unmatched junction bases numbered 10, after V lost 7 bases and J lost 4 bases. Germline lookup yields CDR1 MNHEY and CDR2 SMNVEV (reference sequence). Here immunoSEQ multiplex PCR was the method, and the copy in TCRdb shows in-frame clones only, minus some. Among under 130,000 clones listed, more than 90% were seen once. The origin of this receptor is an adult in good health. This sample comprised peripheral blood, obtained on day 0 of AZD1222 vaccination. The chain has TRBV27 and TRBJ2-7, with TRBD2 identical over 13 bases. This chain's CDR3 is CASKSSPGLAGYEQYF. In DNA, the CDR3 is TGTGCCAGCAAGAGTAGTCCGGGACTAGCGGGATACGAGCAGTACTTC.